This is a list of T cell receptor beta chains from one sample in a study of breast tumors, draining lymph nodes, adjacent tissues. TCRdb reanalysed the multiplex PCR reads using MiXCR and keeps one entry per CDR3 protein. Of about 140,000 distinct CDR3 sequences listed, 32% are singletons. Sequencing input: axillary lymph node tissue. The receptors were sampled from a female donor with breast cancer. Some clones in this sample may be carry-over from other donors' samples. CDR3s include the opening cysteine and the closing phenylalanine or tryptophan. Each record gives: D gene, clone size, J gene, CDR3 length, V gene, CDR3 DNA, CDR3 protein. A D gene is named only where the DNA matches it firmly. The size entry is marked missing in some rows and otherwise reads once, few, many or a size class.

TRBD1 | many | TRBJ1-6 | 15 | TRBV20-1 | TGCAGTGCTCGATCCGGGACAGGGAATGAATCACCCCTCCACTTT | CSARSGTGNESPLHF
- | - | TRBJ2-1 | 16 | TRBV6-6 | TGTGCCAGCAGTCACCTTTCGGGACATGAGGGACATGAGCAGTTCTTC | CASSHLSGHEGHEQFF
- | few | TRBJ1-2 | 15 | TRBV6-1 | TGTGCCAGCAGCCCTCCTACAGGGCCGGGATATGGCTACACCTTC | CASSPPTGPGYGYTF
TRBD1 | many | TRBJ2-3 | 12 | TRBV6-1 | TGTGCCAGCAGGCGGACAGGGGGCGAGACTAGCTTT | CASRRTGGETSF
TRBD2 | - | TRBJ2-3 | 16 | TRBV2 | TGTGCCAGCAGTGCTCCGGGACTAGATGGCACAGATACGAAGTATTTT | CASSAPGLDGTDTKYF
- | - | TRBJ2-4 | 13 | TRBV3-1 | TGTGCCAGCAGCCAAGACAGGGGAAACATTCAGTACTTC | CASSQDRGNIQYF
TRBD2 | many | TRBJ2-1 | 13 | TRBV15 | TGTGCCCCCCCGGGGACTAGCCTTTGTGAGCAGTTCTTC | CAPPGTSLCEQFF
- | - | TRBJ1-2 | 15 | TRBV15 | TGTGCCACCAGCAGAGGCGGGGGGAGTGGCCGTGGCTACACCTTC | CATSRGGGSGRGYTF
TRBD2 | - | TRBJ2-5 | 15 | TRBV19 | TGCGCCAGCAGCCCGGGACTAGCGGGGGGTGGGACCCAGTACTTC | CASSPGLAGGGTQYF
TRBD1 | - | TRBJ1-4 | 17 | TRBV24-1 | TGTGCCACCAGCCCCCCAGGGGGCGGGGGTAATGTGAAAAAACTGTTTTTT | CATSPPGGGGNVKKLFF
- | many | TRBJ2-1 | 15 | TRBV12-3/TRBV12-4 | TGTGCCAGCACCCCCGTACTGGGGGTCTTGGGTGAGCAGTTCTTC | CASTPVLGVLGEQFF
TRBD1 | few | TRBJ1-1 | 14 | TRBV20-1 | TGCAGTGCCGCGGGACAGCCGATGAACACTGAAGCTTTCTTT | CSAAGQPMNTEAFF
- | - | TRBJ2-7 | 12 | TRBV7-9 | TGTGCCAGCACGATGCCAGGTTTCGAGCAGTACTTC | CASTMPGFEQYF
TRBD1 | many | TRBJ1-6 | 15 | TRBV6-6 | TGTGCCAGCAGTCCCGAGGACAGGGGGAATTCACCCCTCCACTTT | CASSPEDRGNSPLHF
TRBD1 | many | TRBJ2-2 | 17 | TRBV7-2 | TGTGCCAGCAGCCCTCAGATCGGACAGGGTAGCACCGGGGAGCTGTTTTTT | CASSPQIGQGSTGELFF
- | - | TRBJ1-1 | 12 | TRBV2 | TGTGCCAGCACGGCAGGGAGACCTGAAGCTTTCTTT | CASTAGRPEAFF
- | many | TRBJ1-5 | 13 | TRBV6-5 | TGTGCCAGCAGTCACTCGGGGGGTCAGCCCCAGCATTTT | CASSHSGGQPQHF
TRBD2 | many | TRBJ2-1 | 16 | TRBV2 | TGTGCCAGCAGTGAAAATGGTCTAGCGGGGATCAATGAGCAGTTCTTC | CASSENGLAGINEQFF
- | - | TRBJ2-1 | 14 | TRBV6-6 | TGTGCCAGCAGTCCGGGACTTTTCTACAATGAGCAGTTCTTC | CASSPGLFYNEQFF
TRBD2 | many | TRBJ2-1 | 16 | TRBV3-1 | TGTGCCAGCAGCCAAGGTTCCGGGGTACCGGGGACTAGCGACTTCTTC | CASSQGSGVPGTSDFF
- | - | TRBJ2-1 | 16 | TRBV27 | TGTGCCAGCTCGAAAACCTGGGGGGAATATTACAATGAGCAGTTCTTC | CASSKTWGEYYNEQFF
- | many | TRBJ1-2 | 14 | TRBV7-9 | TGTGCCAGCAGCGCGGCCGAGAGCGGATATGGCTACACCTTC | CASSAAESGYGYTF
- | many | TRBJ2-1 | 16 | TRBV3-1 | TGTGCCAGCAGCCACTTGTACGGCACCTTAGACAATGAGCAGTTCTTC | CASSHLYGTLDNEQFF
- | many | TRBJ2-5 | 16 | TRBV18 | TGTGCCAGCTCAAGGATTATCCACGTGGGTAACGAGACCCAGTACTTC | CASSRIIHVGNETQYF
- | - | TRBJ1-2 | 13 | TRBV18 | TGTGCCAGCTCACCGGGACGGGGGGGTGGCTACACCTTC | CASSPGRGGGYTF
- | - | TRBJ1-3 | 13 | TRBV6-1 | TGTGCCAGCAGTGAGACGGGAGGAAGCACCATATATTTT | CASSETGGSTIYF
- | - | TRBJ2-2 | 16 | TRBV7-2 | TGTGCCTGCAGCTCGTTAGCGTCGGTTGGCACCGGGGAGCTGTCTTTT | CACSSLASVGTGELSF
- | few | TRBJ1-1 | 14 | TRBV4-1 | TGCGCCAGCAGCCAAGGGGGTGGGAACACTGAAGCTTTCTTT | CASSQGGGNTEAFF
TRBD2 | once | TRBJ2-3 | 18 | TRBV7-3 | TGTGCCAGCAGCCGAGGGACTAGCGGGGGTTTAGGCACACGTACGCAGTATTTT | CASSRGTSGGLGTRTQYF
TRBD2 | - | TRBJ2-2 | 16 | TRBV9 | TGTGCCAGCAGCGCGACGGGACTAGCGAACACCGGGGAGCTGTTTTTT | CASSATGLANTGELFF
- | many | TRBJ2-2 | 15 | TRBV6-5 | TGTGCCAGCAGTTACTCGGGGGGGAACACCGGGGAGCTGTTTTTT | CASSYSGGNTGELFF
- | many | TRBJ1-4 | 15 | TRBV2 | TGTGCCAGCAGTGAATGGCGGGGATTTAATGAAAAACTGTTTTTT | CASSEWRGFNEKLFF
- | many | TRBJ2-5 | 15 | TRBV7-9 | TGTGCCAGCAGCTTACAGGGTTTTGGGAAAGAGACCCAGTACTTC | CASSLQGFGKETQYF
- | many | TRBJ1-5 | 13 | TRBV20-1 | TGCAGTGCTTGGGCGGGGGGCAATCAGCCCCAGCATTTT | CSAWAGGNQPQHF
- | many | TRBJ1-6 | 15 | TRBV6-5 | TGTGCCAGCAGTCACGGGGGGGCCGAGAGTTCACCCCTCCACTTT | CASSHGGAESSPLHF
TRBD2 | many | TRBJ2-1 | 17 | TRBV10-3 | TGTGCCATCAGTGAGGGTAGCGGGGGGGCTGGGTACAATGAGCAGTTCTTC | CAISEGSGGAGYNEQFF
- | - | TRBJ1-1 | 14 | TRBV20-1 | TGCAGTGCTAGACTGGACAGTATGAACACTGAAGCTTTCTTT | CSARLDSMNTEAFF
- | few | TRBJ1-2 | 14 | TRBV6-5 | TGTGCCAGCAGACCCCATGGACAAGGATATGGCTACACCTTC | CASRPHGQGYGYTF
- | - | TRBJ2-3 | 13 | TRBV20-1 | TGCAGTGCTAGAGGGGGGACCCCAGATACGCAGTATTTT | CSARGGTPDTQYF
- | - | TRBJ2-5 | 16 | TRBV5-6 | TGTGCCAGCAGCTGGGATGGGGGTCGCACCGGGGAGACCCAGTACTTC | CASSWDGGRTGETQYF
- | few | TRBJ1-5 | 14 | TRBV5-5 | TGTGCCAGCAGCTTGGAGGCGGCAAATCAGCCCCAGCATTTT | CASSLEAANQPQHF
TRBD1 | once | TRBJ2-3 | 15 | TRBV5-1 | TGCGCCAGCAGCCCGAACGGACAGGGTAGCAATGAGCAGTATTTT | CASSPNGQGSNEQYF
- | many | TRBJ1-2 | 11 | TRBV2 | TGTGCACGGTGGGGGGCGCTTGGCTACACCTTC | CARWGALGYTF
- | - | TRBJ2-3 | 14 | TRBV6-6 | TGTGCCAGCAGTCCACCGCGATCGTCAGATACGCAGTATTTT | CASSPPRSSDTQYF
TRBD2 | many | TRBJ2-7 | 14 | TRBV7-3 | TGTGCCAGCAGCCCTACGGGGGGGTCCTACGAGCAGTACTTC | CASSPTGGSYEQYF
- | - | TRBJ1-4 | 15 | TRBV24-1 | TGTGCCACCAGTGATTCGCGGGGGGGTAGGGAAAAACTGTTTTTT | CATSDSRGGREKLFF
TRBD2 | many | TRBJ2-3 | 15 | TRBV10-3 | TGTGCCATCAGTGGTCCAGCGGGGGGAACAGATACGCAGTATTTT | CAISGPAGGTDTQYF
TRBD1 | - | TRBJ1-1 | 12 | TRBV20-1 | TGCAGTGCCGACAGGGGGCGAACTGAAGCTTTCTTT | CSADRGRTEAFF
- | - | TRBJ1-1 | 14 | TRBV28 | TGTGCCAGCAGTTTATCCTGGAGCCCCGATGAAGCTTTCTTT | CASSLSWSPDEAFF
- | many | TRBJ2-5 | 15 | TRBV6-2/TRBV6-3 | TGTGCCAGCAGTTACTCGATTTTGCCGGGAGAGACCCAGTACTTC | CASSYSILPGETQYF
- | - | TRBJ2-7 | 15 | TRBV7-2 | TGTGCCAGCAGCCGTATCCGGGTCCCCTTTGGAGAGCAGTACTTC | CASSRIRVPFGEQYF
- | - | TRBJ2-2 | 20 | TRBV10-3 | TGTGCCATCAGGACACCGGGACAGGAGGGTAGCGGGGGCATCACCGGGGAGCTGTTTTTT | CAIRTPGQEGSGGITGELFF
- | once | TRBJ2-1 | 13 | TRBV7-2 | TGTGCCAGCAGCTTAAGGAGGTGGGATGAGCAGTTCTTC | CASSLRRWDEQFF